The source of this TCR beta chain is a study of T cells after yellow fever vaccination. Study-level information: Preparation used SMART-Seq v4 Ultra Low Input for the low-cell-number fractions. Study-wide points: Post-booster reappearance was seen for most primary-vaccination clones (about 96% CD4, roughly 86% CD8). A secondary response was less intense yet reached its peak sooner, at day 5 versus 15.

The TCR cDNA carried a universal primer site and UMIs from 5'RACE template switching. MiXCR, applied by TCRdb to the 5' RACE reads, yields one record per CDR3 protein. The sample lists approximately 330,000 distinct CDR3 sequences; approximately 12% were seen once. On this clonotype: Its specificity is unknown.

This TCR was recovered from a man aged 18 to 35 who received the YFV17D yellow fever vaccine. The sample in question was CD4+ T cells sorted from PBMCs, obtained 15 days after the yellow fever booster vaccination.

Here the CDR3 DNA reads TGTGCCAGCAGTGAGGTCAGGGGCCTGGGAACAGATACGCAGTATTTT. The encoded protein is CASSEVRGLGTDTQYF. The J gene is TRBJ2-3, the V gene TRBV25-1; TRBD1 is a possible D gene (6 bases). The CDR3 covers 16 residues. The V gene's germline CDR1 is MGHDK and CDR2 SYGVNS. Trimming cost V 3 bases and J 3 bases, with 16 bases left between them. Together with reference TRBV25-1 and TRBJ2-3, the CDR3 gives the full variable domain: EADIYQTPRYLVIGTGKKITLECSQTMGHDKMYWYQQDPGMELHLIHYSYGVNSTEKGDLSSESTVSRIRTEHFPLTLESARPSHTSQYLCASSEVRGLGTDTQYFGPGTRLTVL.